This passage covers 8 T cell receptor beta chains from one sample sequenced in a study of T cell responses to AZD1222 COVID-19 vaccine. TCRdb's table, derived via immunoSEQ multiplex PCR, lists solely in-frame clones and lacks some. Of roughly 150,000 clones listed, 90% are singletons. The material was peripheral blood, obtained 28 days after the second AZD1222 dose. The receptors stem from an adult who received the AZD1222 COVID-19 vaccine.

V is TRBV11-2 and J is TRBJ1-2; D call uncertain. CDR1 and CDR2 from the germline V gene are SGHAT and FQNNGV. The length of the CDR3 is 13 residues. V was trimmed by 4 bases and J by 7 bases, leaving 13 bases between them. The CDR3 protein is CASSYEPGSGYTF. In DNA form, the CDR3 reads TGTGCCAGCAGCTACGAGCCGGGTAGTGGCTACACCTTC. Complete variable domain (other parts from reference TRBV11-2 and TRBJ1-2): EAGVAQSPRYKIIEKRQSVAFWCNPISGHATLYWYQQILGQGPKLLIQFQNNGVVDDSQLPKDRFSAERLKGVDSTLKIQPAKLEDSAVYLCASSYEPGSGYTFGSGTRLTVV.

Here the CDR3 reads CASSPTYEQYF. As DNA, the CDR3 is TGTGCCAGCAGCCCTACTTACGAGCAGTACTTC. J is TRBJ2-7 and V is TRBV7-9; D call uncertain. The germline V and J ends were trimmed by 5 bases and 4 bases, with 6 bases remaining between them. CDR3 length: 11 residues. Looked up from germline, CDR1 is SEHNR and CDR2 is FQNEAQ (reference sequence). Filled out from reference TRBV7-9 and TRBJ2-7, the complete variable domain reads DTGVSQNPRHKITKRGQNVTFRCDPISEHNRLYWYRQTLGQGPEFLTYFQNEAQLEKSRLLSDRFSAERPKGSFSTLEIQRTEQGDSAMYLCASSPTYEQYFGPGTRLTVT.

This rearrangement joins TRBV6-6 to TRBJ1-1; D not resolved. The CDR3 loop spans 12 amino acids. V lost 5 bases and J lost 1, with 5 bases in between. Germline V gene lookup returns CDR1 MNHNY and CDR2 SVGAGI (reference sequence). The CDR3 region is CASSTENTEAFF. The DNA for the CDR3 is TGTGCCAGCAGTACAGAGAACACTGAAGCTTTCTTT.

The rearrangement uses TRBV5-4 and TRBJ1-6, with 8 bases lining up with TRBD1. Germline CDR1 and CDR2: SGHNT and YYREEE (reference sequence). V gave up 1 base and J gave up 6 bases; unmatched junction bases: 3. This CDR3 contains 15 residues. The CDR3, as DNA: TGTGCCAGCAGCTTGACAGGGGGGAGTAATTCACCCCTCCACTTT. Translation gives CASSLTGGSNSPLHF.

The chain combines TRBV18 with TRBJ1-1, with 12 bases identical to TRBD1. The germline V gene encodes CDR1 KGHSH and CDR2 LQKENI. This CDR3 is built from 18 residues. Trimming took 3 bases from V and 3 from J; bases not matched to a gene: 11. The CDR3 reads CASSPGDRGRIRDTEAFF. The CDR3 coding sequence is TGTGCCAGCTCACCTGGGGACAGGGGGCGCATTAGGGACACTGAAGCTTTCTTT.

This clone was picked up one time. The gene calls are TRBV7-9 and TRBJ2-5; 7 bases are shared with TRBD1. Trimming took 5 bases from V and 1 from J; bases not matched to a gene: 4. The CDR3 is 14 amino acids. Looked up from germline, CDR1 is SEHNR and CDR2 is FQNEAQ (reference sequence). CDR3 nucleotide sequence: TGTGCCAGCAGCCTGACAGGGACCCAAGAGACCCAGTACTTC. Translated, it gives CASSLTGTQETQYF.

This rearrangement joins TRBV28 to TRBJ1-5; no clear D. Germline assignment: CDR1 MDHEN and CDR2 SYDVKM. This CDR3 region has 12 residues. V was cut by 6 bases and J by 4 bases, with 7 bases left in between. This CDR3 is CASRSENQPQHF. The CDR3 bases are TGTGCCAGCAGAAGCGAGAATCAGCCCCAGCATTTT. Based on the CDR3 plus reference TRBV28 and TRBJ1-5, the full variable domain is DVKVTQSSRYLVKRTGEKVFLECVQDMDHENMFWYRQDPGLGLRLIYFSYDVKMKEKGDIPEGYSVSREKKERFSLILESASTNQTSMYLCASRSENQPQHFGDGTRLSIL.

CDR3: CASSRDPNSNQPQHF. The CDR3 DNA reads as TGTGCCAGCTCCCGCGACCCTAATAGCAATCAGCCCCAGCATTTT. The chain joins TRBV18 to TRBJ1-5; no clear D. There are 15 residues in the CDR3. V was trimmed by 6 bases and J by 0 bases, leaving 12 bases between them. Germline CDR1 reads KGHSH; CDR2 reads LQKENI.